The clone carrying this T cell receptor (beta chain) was seen many times. Its matching antigen is unknown. This specimen comes from a study of T-cell reconstitution after alpha-beta-depleted transplantation in children. Regarding the study as a whole: There were some patients whose high TCRbeta diversity at day 60 came from surviving recipient T cells and thymic progenitors. T-cell counts and diversity were attributed mostly to newly produced T cells one year after transplant. The study reportedly traced alpha-beta T cells about two months after transplant to several hundred expanded graft clones.

Preparing the TCRbeta library involved the use of unique molecular identifiers. TCRdb reanalysed the PCR reads using MiXCR and keeps one entry per CDR3 protein. This table holds over 90,000 distinct CDR3 sequences, approximately 5.4% found once. Germline values: CDR1 SGHAT, CDR2 FQDESV (reference sequence). Trimming took 0 bases from V and 0 from J; bases not matched to a gene: 12. The CDR3 spans 20 residues. The sample in question was PBMCs, mostly from graft donor cells, obtained 60 days after TCRalphabeta/CD19-depleted stem cell transplant. This TCR was sampled from a female patient between 2 and 15 years old who had a stem cell transplant for Fanconi anemia, so the T cells may come from the graft donor. The chain carries TRBV11-1 and TRBJ2-7; 12 nucleotides align to TRBD2. CDR3: CASSLAVGALAGGLSYEQYF. The CDR3 DNA sequence: TGTGCCAGCAGCTTAGCGGTTGGGGCCCTAGCGGGAGGGCTCTCCTACGAGCAGTACTTC. Complete variable domain (other parts from reference TRBV11-1 and TRBJ2-7): EAEVAQSPRYKITEKSQAVAFWCDPISGHATLYWYRQILGQGPELLVQFQDESVVDDSQLPKDRFSAERLKGVDSTLKIQPAELGDSAMYLCASSLAVGALAGGLSYEQYFGPGTRLTVT.